This TCR beta chain originates from a study of tissue T cells after allogeneic stem cell transplantation. Study-wide findings and caveats: Anatomically similar tissues had similar TCR repertoires within each patient. Only a limited share of tissue TCRs appeared in blood or spleen. Some tissue clones might be persisting host cells; their alloreactivity or antigen specificity was not determined. The patient cohort was small and clinically heterogeneous, with limited sampling depth.

Trimming shortened V by 3 bases and J by 0 bases, and 6 bases separated the two germline ends. The V gene's germline CDR1 is MDHEN and CDR2 SYDVKM. The CDR3 totals 13 residues. A note on this clone: Its antigen is not identified.

Sequencing was performed with immunoSEQ multiplex PCR; in TCRdb, only in-frame clones are kept and a portion is missing. The table has some 43,000 clones, roughly 89% seen once; the top ten hold about 4%. The sequence derives from a woman aged 35-75 years who later had graft-versus-host disease after an allogeneic stem cell transplant. The starting material was blood, obtained before transplantation. V usage is TRBV28 and J usage is TRBJ2-7; D is unresolved. CDR3 region: CASSLAASYEQYF. DNA of the CDR3: TGTGCCAGCAGTTTGGCAGCCTCCTACGAGCAGTACTTC.